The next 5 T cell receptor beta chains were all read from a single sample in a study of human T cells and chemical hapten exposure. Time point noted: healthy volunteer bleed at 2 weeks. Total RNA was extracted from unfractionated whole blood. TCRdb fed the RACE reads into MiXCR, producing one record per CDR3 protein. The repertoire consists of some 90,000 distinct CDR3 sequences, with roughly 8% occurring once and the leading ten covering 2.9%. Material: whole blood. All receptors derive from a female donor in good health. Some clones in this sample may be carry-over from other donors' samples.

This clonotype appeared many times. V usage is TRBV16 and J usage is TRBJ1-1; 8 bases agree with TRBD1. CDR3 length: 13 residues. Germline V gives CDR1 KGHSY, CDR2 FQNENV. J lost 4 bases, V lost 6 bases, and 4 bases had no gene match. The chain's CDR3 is CASSQTGGTEAFF. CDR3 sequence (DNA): TGTGCCAGCAGTCAAACAGGGGGCACTGAAGCTTTCTTT. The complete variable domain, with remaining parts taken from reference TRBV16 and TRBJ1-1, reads GEEVAQTPKHLVRGEGQKAKLYCAPIKGHSYVFWYQQVLKNEFKFLISFQNENVFDETGMPKERFSAKCLPNSPCSLEIQATKLEDSAVYFCASSQTGGTEAFFGQGTRLTVV.

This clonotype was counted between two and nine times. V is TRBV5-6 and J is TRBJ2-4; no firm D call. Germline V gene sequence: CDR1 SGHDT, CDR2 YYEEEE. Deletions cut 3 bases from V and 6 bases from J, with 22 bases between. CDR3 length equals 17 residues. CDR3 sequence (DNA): TGTGCCAGCAGCTCCCCGGACCGGGCCCTCCTCCGAAACATTCAGTACTTC. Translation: CASSSPDRALLRNIQYF.

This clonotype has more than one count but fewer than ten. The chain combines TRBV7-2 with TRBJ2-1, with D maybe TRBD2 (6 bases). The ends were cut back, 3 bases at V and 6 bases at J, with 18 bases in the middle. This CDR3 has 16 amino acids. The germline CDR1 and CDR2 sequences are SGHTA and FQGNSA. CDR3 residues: CASSFGPGLLGNEQFF. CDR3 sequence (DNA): TGTGCCAGCAGCTTCGGCCCCGGACTATTGGGCAATGAGCAGTTCTTC.

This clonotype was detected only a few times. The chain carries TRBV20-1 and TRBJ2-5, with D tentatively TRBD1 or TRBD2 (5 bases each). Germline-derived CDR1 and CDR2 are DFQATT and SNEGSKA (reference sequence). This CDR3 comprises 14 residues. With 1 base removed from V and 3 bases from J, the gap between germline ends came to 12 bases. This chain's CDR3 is CSARGDEEEETQYF. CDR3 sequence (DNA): TGCAGTGCTAGAGGGGACGAAGAAGAAGAGACCCAGTACTTC.

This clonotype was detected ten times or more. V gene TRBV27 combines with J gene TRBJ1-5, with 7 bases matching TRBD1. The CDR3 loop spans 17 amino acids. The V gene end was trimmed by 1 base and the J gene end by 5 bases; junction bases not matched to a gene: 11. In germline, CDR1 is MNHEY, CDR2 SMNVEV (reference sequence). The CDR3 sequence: CASSLYGAGGGDQPQHF. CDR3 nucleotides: TGTGCCAGCAGTTTATATGGGGCAGGGGGAGGCGATCAGCCCCAGCATTTT.